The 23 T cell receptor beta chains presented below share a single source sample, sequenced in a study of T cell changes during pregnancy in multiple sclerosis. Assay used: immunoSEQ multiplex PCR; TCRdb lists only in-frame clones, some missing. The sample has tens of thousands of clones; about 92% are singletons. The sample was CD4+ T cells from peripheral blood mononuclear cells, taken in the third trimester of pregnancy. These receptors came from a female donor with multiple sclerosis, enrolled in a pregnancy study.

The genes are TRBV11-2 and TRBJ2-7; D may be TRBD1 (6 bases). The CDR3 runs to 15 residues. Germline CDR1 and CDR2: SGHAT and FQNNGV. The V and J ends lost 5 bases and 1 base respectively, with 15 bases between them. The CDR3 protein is CASSGRDILSYEQYF. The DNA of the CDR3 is TGTGCCAGCAGCGGACGGGACATCCTTTCCTACGAGCAGTACTTC.

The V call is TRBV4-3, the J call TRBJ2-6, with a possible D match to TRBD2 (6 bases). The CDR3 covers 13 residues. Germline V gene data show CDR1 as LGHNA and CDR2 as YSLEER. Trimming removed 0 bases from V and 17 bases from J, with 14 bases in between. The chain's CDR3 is CASSQDSKTGVTF. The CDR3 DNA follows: TGCGCCAGCAGCCAAGATTCCAAGACGGGGGTGACTTTC.

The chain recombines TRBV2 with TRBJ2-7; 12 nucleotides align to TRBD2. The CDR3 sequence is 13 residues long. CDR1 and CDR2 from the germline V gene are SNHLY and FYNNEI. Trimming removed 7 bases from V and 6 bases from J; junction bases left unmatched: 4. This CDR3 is CASTRTSGAEQYF. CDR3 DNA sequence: TGTGCCAGCACCCGGACTAGCGGGGCCGAGCAGTACTTC.

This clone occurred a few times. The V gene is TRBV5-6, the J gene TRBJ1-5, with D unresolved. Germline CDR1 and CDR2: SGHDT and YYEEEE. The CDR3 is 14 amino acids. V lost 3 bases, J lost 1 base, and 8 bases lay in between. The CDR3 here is CASSSKESNQPQHF. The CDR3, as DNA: TGTGCCAGCAGCTCTAAGGAGAGCAATCAGCCCCAGCATTTT.

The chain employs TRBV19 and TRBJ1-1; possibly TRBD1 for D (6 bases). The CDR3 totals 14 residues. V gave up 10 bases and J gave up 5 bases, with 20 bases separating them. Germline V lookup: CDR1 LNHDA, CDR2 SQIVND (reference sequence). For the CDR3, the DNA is TGTGCCACCGACCAGGGGATAATTGGGACTGAAGCTTTCTTT. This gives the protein CATDQGIIGTEAFF.

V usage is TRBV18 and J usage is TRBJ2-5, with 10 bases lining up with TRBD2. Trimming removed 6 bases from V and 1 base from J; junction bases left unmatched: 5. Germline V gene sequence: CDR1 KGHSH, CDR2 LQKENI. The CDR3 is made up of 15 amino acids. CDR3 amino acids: CASSPKRGGQETQYF. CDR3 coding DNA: TGTGCCAGCTCCCCGAAGCGGGGGGGCCAAGAGACCCAGTACTTC.

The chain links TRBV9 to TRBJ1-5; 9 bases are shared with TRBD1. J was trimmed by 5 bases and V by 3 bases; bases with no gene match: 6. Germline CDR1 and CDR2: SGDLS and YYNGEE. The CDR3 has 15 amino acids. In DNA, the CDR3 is TGTGCCAGCAGCGGGGGACAGGGCCTCGATCAGCCCCAGCATTTT. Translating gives CASSGGQGLDQPQHF.

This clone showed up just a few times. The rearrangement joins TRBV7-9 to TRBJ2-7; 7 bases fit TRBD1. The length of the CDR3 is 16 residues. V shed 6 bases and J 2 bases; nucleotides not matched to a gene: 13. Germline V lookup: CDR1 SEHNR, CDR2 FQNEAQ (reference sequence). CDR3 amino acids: CASRPGLGTVAYEQYF. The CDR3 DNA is TGTGCCAGCAGGCCAGGGTTAGGGACAGTGGCCTACGAGCAGTACTTC.

CDR3 nucleotide sequence: TGTGCCTGGAGTGTACCGGACAGGGGCTCCTATAATTCACCCCTCCACTTT. Amino acids: CAWSVPDRGSYNSPLHF. The chain employs TRBV30 and TRBJ1-6, with TRBD1 matching 9 bases. Unmatched junction bases numbered 3, after V lost 0 bases and J lost 0 bases. The CDR3 runs to 17 residues. From germline, CDR1 is GTSNPN and CDR2 SVGIG (reference sequence).

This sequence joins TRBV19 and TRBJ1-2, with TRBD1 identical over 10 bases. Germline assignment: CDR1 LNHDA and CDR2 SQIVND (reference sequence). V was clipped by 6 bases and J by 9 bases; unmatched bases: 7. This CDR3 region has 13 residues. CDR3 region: CASRDRGRDRYTF. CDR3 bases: TGTGCCAGTAGAGACAGGGGGCGGGATCGCTACACCTTC. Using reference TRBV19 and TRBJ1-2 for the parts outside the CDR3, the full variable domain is DGGITQSPKYLFRKEGQNVTLSCEQNLNHDAMYWYRQDPGQGLRLIYYSQIVNDFQKGDIAEGYSVSREKKESFPLTVTSAQKNPTAFYLCASRDRGRDRYTFGSGTRLTVV.

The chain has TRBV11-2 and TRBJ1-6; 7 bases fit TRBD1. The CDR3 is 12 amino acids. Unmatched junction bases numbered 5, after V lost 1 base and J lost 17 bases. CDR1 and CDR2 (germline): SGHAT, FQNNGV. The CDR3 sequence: CASSLGGQEIHF. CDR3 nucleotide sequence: TGTGCCAGCAGCTTAGGCGGACAGGAGATCCACTTT. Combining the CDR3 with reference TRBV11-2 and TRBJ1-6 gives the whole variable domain EAGVAQSPRYKIIEKRQSVAFWCNPISGHATLYWYQQILGQGPKLLIQFQNNGVVDDSQLPKDRFSAERLKGVDSTLKIQPAKLEDSAVYLCASSLGGQEIHFGNGTRLTVT.

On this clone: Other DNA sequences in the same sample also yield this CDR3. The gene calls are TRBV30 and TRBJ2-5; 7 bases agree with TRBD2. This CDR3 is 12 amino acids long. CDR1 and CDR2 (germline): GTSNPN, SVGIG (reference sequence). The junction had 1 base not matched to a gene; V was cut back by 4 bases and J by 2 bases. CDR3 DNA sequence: TGTGCCTGGACTAGCGGTCAAGAGACCCAGTACTTC. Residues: CAWTSGQETQYF.

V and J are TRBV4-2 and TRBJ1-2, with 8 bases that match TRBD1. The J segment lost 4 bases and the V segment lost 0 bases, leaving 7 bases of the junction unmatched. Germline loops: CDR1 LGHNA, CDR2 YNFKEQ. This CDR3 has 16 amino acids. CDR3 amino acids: CASSQDESDRAYGYTF. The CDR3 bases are TGTGCCAGCAGCCAAGATGAATCGGACAGGGCCTATGGCTACACCTTC.

The chain's CDR3 is CAGGVGEQYF. The CDR3 DNA sequence: TGTGCCGGGGGGGTAGGCGAGCAGTACTTC. V usage is TRBV9 and J usage is TRBJ2-5; 7 bases are a match to TRBD2. TRBJ2-7 explains the end of the DNA better; the J call may be wrong. CDR1 and CDR2 from the germline V gene are SGDLS and YYNGEE. The CDR3 has 10 amino acids.

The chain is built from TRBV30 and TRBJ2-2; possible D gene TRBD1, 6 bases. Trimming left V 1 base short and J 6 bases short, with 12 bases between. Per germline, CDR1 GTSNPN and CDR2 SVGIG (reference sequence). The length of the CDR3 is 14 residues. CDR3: CAWSGGWGPGELFF. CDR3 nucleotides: TGTGCCTGGAGTGGAGGGTGGGGGCCCGGGGAGCTGTTTTTT.

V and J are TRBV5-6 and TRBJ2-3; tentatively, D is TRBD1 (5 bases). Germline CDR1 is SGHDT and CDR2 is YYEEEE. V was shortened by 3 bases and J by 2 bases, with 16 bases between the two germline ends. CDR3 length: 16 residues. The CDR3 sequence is CASSSRVVSHTDTQYF. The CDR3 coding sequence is TGTGCCAGCAGCTCCAGGGTGGTCTCCCACACAGATACGCAGTATTTT.

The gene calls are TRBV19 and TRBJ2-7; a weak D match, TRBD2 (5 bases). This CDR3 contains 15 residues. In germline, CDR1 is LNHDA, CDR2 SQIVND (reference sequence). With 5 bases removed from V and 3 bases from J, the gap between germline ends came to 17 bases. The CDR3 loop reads CASSSRRGKNYEQYF. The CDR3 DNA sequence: TGTGCCAGTAGTTCCCGACGAGGGAAAAACTACGAGCAGTACTTC.

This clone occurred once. The CDR3 DNA reads as TGTGCCAGCACTTTTGGGGCCAACGTCCTGACTTTC. Translation: CASTFGANVLTF. The chain couples TRBV18 to TRBJ2-6; D unresolved. Germline V lookup: CDR1 KGHSH, CDR2 LQKENI. This CDR3 has 12 residues. Trimming left V 8 bases short and J 3 bases short, with 5 bases between.

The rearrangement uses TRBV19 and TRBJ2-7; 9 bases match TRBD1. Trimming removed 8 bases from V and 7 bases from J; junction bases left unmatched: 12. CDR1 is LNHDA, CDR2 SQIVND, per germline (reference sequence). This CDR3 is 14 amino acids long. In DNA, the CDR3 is TGTGCCAGTGGCCCCACAGGGGGCCTGGGGGAGCAGTACTTC. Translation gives CASGPTGGLGEQYF.

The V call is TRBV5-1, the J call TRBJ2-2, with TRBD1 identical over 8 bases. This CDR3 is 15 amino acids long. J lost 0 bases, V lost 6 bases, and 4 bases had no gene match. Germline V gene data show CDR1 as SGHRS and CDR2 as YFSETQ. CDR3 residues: CASTRQGSNTGELFF. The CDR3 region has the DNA TGCGCCAGCACCCGACAGGGGTCGAACACCGGGGAGCTGTTTTTT.

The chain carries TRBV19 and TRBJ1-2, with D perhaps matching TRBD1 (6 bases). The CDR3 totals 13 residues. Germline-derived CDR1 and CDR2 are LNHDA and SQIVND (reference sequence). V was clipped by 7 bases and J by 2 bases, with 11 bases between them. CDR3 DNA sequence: TGTGCCAGTACCACCGGACAGAACTATGGCTACACCTTC. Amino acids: CASTTGQNYGYTF.

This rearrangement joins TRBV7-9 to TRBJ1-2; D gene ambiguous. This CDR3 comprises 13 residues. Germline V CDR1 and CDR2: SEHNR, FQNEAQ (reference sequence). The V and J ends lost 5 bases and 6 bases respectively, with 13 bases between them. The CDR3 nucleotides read TGTGCCAGCAGCCCGCGGAGAGGTGATGGCTACACCTTC. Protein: CASSPRRGDGYTF.

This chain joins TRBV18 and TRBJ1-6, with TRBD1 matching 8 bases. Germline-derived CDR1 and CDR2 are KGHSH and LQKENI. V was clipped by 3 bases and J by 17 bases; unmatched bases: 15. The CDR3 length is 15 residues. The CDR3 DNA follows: TGTGCCAGCTCACCTGACGCTGGGGACAGGAAAGGAATCCACTTT. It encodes CASSPDAGDRKGIHF.